The 8 T cell receptor beta chains listed next were all sequenced from one sample in a study of T cells after posttransplantation cyclophosphamide (dated by TCRdb to 2016 to 2017). The control cohort was approximately eleven patients given myeloablative marrow transplants with methotrexate plus a calcineurin inhibitor, sampled 1 year after transplant. Libraries were constructed by the immunoSEQ multiplex PCR assay. TCRdb provides this immuneACCESS table in a form limited to in-frame rearrangements. Some clones are lacking; in checked studies, under half of them reflect an unresolved V gene, and why the rest are absent is not known. This sample lists about 16,000 clones; around 90% were detected once. The top ten constitute around 4% of the sample. The sample in question was PBMCs, obtained after an allogeneic stem cell transplant with a calcineurin inhibitor and methotrexate. These receptors were obtained from a male patient aged 50 to 59 who received an allogeneic stem cell transplant from an unrelated donor, was CMV-positive, and had chronic GVHD only. After a transplant, the graft donor may have provided part of the T cells.

This clone was detected a few times. This sequence joins TRBV6-1 and TRBJ2-6, with 7 nucleotides matching TRBD2. The V segment lost 2 bases and the J segment 2 bases; nucleotides outside the gene matches: 0. CDR3 length: 15 amino acids. Germline V gene data show CDR1 as MNHNS and CDR2 as SASEGT. DNA for the CDR3: TGTGCCAGCAGTGAACGGGGGGCTGGGGCCAACGTCCTGACTTTC. Translation: CASSERGAGANVLTF.

V and J are TRBV30 and TRBJ1-6; no firm D call. The CDR3 sequence is 16 residues long. Trimming took 0 bases from V and 10 from J, leaving 19 bases between them. Germline V gene lookup returns CDR1 GTSNPN and CDR2 SVGIG (reference sequence). In nucleotides, the CDR3 is TGTGCCTGGAGTGTAAGTAATTATCTGGGGAGATCACCCCTCCACTTT. Translation gives CAWSVSNYLGRSPLHF.

This clone has only a few counts. This rearrangement joins TRBV5-4 to TRBJ1-1; D is ambiguous. CDR1 SGHNT and CDR2 YYREEE come from the germline V gene (reference sequence). Trimming cost V 1 base and J 6 bases, with 13 bases left between them. There are 14 residues in the CDR3. DNA of the CDR3: TGTGCCAGCAGCTTGTCGACCAGCGGGTCTGAAGCTTTCTTT. This translates into CASSLSTSGSEAFF. The full variable domain, rest sourced from reference TRBV5-4 and TRBJ1-1, is ETGVTQSPTHLIKTRGQQVTLRCSSQSGHNTVSWYQQALGQGPQFIFQYYREEENGRGNFPPRFSGLQFPNYSSELNVNALELDDSALYLCASSLSTSGSEAFFGQGTRLTVV.

The chain is built from TRBV2 and TRBJ2-5; possible D gene TRBD1, 7 bases. The closer fit of TRBJ2-7 to the DNA end suggests the J call may be wrong. CDR3 length: 14 residues. The germline gives CDR1 SNHLY, CDR2 FYNNEI. CDR3: CASRSQGGQYEQYF. The CDR3 nucleotides read TGTGCCAGCAGGTCCCAGGGGGGCCAATACGAGCAGTACTTC.

The V and J genes are TRBV13 and TRBJ2-1, with 12 positions matching TRBD2. J was trimmed by 6 bases and V by 0 bases; bases with no gene match: 0. The CDR3 is 15 amino acids. Germline CDR1 and CDR2: PRHDT and FYEKMQ (reference sequence). DNA for the CDR3: TGTGCCAGCAGCTTAGGACTAGCGGGAGGCAATGAGCAGTTCTTC. Its protein product is CASSLGLAGGNEQFF.

The V gene is TRBV11-2, the J gene TRBJ2-7; the match to TRBD2 covers 12 bases. The CDR3 extends over 17 amino acids. V was clipped by 1 base and J by 4 bases; unmatched bases: 8. CDR1 is SGHAT and CDR2 is FQNNGV in the germline V gene. The CDR3, as DNA: TGTGCCAGCAGCTTAGTGCTAGCGGGAGGGCCGGGGTACGAGCAGTACTTC. The encoded protein is CASSLVLAGGPGYEQYF.

Written as DNA, the CDR3 is TGTGCCAGCAACACCCTAGAGGGCATTCAGTACTTC. This translates into CASNTLEGIQYF. The V call is TRBV28, the J call TRBJ2-4, with D tentatively TRBD2 (5 bases). The germline gives CDR1 MDHEN, CDR2 SYDVKM. This CDR3 is built from 12 residues. Trimming took off 7 bases at V and 9 bases at J, with 13 bases between the two ends.

The chain employs TRBV19 and TRBJ2-1; 16 nucleotides line up with TRBD2. The CDR3 spans 17 residues. CDR1 is LNHDA, CDR2 SQIVND, per germline (reference sequence). J gave up 3 bases and V 4 bases, and 3 bases lay outside the gene matches. The CDR3: CASSTGLAGGFYNEQFF. CDR3 sequence (DNA): TGTGCCAGTAGTACGGGACTAGCGGGAGGGTTCTACAATGAGCAGTTCTTC.